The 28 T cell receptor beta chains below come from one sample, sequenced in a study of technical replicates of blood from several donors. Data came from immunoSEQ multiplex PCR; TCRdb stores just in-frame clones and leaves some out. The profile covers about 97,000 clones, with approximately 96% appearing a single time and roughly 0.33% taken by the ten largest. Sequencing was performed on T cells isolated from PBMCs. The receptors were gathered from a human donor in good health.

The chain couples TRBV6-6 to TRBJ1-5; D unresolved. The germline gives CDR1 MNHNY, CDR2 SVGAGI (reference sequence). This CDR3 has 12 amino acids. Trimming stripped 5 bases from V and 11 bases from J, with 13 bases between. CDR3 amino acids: CASSLEFSTQHF. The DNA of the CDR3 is TGTGCCAGCAGTCTAGAGTTTAGTACCCAGCATTTT.

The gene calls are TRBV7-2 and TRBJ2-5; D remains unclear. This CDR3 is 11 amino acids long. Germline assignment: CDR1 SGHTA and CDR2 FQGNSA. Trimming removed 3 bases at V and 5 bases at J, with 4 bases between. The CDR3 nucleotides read TGTGCCAGCAGCTTCGTTGAGACCCAGTACTTC. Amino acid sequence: CASSFVETQYF.

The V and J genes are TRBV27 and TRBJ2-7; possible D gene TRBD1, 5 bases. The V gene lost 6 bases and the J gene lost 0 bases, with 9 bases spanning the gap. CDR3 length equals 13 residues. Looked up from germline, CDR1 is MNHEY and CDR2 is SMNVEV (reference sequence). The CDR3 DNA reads TGTGCCAGCAGATCGGACATCTCCTACGAGCAGTACTTC. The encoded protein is CASRSDISYEQYF.

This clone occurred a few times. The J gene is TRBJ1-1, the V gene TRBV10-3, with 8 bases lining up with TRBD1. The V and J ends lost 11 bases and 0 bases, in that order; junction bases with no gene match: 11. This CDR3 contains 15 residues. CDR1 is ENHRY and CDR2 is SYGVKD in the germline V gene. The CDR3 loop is CALTGTGPMNTEAFF. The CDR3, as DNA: TGTGCCTTAACCGGGACAGGCCCCATGAACACTGAAGCTTTCTTT.

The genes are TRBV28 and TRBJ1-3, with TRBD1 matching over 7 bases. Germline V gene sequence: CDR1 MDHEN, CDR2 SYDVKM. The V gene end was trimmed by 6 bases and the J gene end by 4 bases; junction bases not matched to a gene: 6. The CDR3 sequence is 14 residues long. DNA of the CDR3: TGTGCCAGCAGACCGACAGGGTCGGGAAACACCATATATTTT. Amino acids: CASRPTGSGNTIYF. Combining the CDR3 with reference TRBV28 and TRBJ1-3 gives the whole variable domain DVKVTQSSRYLVKRTGEKVFLECVQDMDHENMFWYRQDPGLGLRLIYFSYDVKMKEKGDIPEGYSVSREKKERFSLILESASTNQTSMYLCASRPTGSGNTIYFGEGSWLTVV.

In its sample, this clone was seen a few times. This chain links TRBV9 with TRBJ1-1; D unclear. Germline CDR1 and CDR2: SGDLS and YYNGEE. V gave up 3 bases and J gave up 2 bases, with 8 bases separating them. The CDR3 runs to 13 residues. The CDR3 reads CASSAPGNTEAFF. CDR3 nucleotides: TGTGCCAGCAGCGCGCCGGGAAACACTGAAGCTTTCTTT.

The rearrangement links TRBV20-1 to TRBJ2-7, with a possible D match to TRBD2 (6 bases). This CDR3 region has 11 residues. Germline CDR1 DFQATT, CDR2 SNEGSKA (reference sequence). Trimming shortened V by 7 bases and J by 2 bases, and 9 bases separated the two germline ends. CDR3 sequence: CSGRDPYEQYF. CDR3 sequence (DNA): TGCAGTGGGAGGGACCCCTACGAGCAGTACTTC.

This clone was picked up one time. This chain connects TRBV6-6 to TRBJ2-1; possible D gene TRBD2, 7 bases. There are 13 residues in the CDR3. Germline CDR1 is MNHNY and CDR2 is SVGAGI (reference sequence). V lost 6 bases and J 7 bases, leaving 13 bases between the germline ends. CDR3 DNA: TGTGCCAGCAGCCAAAGGGGGGGGAATGAGCAGTTCTTC. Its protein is CASSQRGGNEQFF.

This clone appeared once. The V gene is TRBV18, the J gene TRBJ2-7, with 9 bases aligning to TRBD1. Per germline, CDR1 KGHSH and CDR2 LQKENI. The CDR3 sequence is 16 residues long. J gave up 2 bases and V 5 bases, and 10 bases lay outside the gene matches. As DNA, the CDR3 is TGTGCCAGCTCAATATCTGGGGACAGGGATCCCTACGAGCAGTACTTC. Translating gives CASSISGDRDPYEQYF.

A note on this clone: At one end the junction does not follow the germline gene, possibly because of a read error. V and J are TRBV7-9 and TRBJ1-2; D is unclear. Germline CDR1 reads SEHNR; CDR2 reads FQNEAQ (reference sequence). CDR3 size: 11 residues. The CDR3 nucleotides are TGTGCCAGCAGCTTCCGAAACGGGGTTATCTTC. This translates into CASSFRNGVIF. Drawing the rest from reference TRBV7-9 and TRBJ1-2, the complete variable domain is DTGVSQNPRHKITKRGQNVTFRCDPISEHNRLYWYRQTLGQGPEFLTYFQNEAQLEKSRLLSDRFSAERPKGSFSTLEIQRTEQGDSAMYLCASSFRNGVIFGSGTRLTVV.

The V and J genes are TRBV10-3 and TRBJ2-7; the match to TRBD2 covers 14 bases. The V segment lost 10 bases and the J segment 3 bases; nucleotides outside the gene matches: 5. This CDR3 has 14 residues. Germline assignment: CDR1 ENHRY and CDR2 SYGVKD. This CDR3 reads CATGTSGGLYEQYF. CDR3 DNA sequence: TGTGCCACCGGGACTAGCGGGGGTCTCTACGAGCAGTACTTC.

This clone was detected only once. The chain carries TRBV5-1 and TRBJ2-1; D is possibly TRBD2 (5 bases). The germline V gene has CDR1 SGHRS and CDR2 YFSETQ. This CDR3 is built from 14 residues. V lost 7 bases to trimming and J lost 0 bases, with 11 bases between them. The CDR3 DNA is TGCGCCAGCGGAGGCGAGCCCTCCTACAATGAGCAGTTCTTC. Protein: CASGGEPSYNEQFF.

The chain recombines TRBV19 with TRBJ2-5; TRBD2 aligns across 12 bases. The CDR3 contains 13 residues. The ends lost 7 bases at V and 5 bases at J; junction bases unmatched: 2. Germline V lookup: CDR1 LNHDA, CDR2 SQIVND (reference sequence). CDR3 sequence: CASTLAGGETQYF. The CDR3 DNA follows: TGTGCCAGTACCCTAGCGGGAGGGGAGACCCAGTACTTC.

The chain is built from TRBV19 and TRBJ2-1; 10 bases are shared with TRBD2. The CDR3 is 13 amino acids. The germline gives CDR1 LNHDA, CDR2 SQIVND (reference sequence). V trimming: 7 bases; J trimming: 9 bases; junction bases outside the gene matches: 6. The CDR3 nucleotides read TGTGCCAGTAACAGCGGGAGGGCCAGTGAGCAGTTCTTC. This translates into CASNSGRASEQFF.

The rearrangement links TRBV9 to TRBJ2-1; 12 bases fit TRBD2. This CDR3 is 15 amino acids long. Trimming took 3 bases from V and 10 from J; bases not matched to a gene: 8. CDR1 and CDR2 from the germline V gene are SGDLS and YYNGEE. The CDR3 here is CASSDGLAGPGEQFF. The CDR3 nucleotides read TGTGCCAGCAGCGATGGACTAGCGGGGCCCGGGGAGCAGTTCTTC. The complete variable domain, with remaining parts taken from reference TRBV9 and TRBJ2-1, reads DSGVTQTPKHLITATGQRVTLRCSPRSGDLSVYWYQQSLDQGLQFLIQYYNGEERAKGNILERFSAQQFPDLHSELNLSSLELGDSALYFCASSDGLAGPGEQFFGPGTRLTVL.

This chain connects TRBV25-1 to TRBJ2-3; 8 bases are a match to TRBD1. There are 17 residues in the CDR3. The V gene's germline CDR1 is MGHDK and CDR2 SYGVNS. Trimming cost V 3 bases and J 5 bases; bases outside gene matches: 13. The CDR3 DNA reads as TGTGCCAGCAGTGAGGTTAAGGGGACAGGCTTTGGAGATACGCAGTATTTT. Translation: CASSEVKGTGFGDTQYF.

The CDR3, as DNA: TGTGCCATCAGCGTACAGGGGGCGCTTGACGGCTACACCTTC. Protein: CAISVQGALDGYTF. The chain recombines TRBV10-3 with TRBJ1-2, with 9 bases that match TRBD1. The length of the CDR3 is 14 residues. Germline values: CDR1 ENHRY, CDR2 SYGVKD. V dropped 6 bases and J dropped 8; count of bases not matched to a gene: 10.

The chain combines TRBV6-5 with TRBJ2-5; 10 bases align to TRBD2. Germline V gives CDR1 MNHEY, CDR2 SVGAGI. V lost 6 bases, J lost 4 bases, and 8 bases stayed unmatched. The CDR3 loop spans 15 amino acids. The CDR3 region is CASRKAGGKGETQYF. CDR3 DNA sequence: TGTGCCAGCAGGAAAGCGGGAGGGAAGGGAGAGACCCAGTACTTC.

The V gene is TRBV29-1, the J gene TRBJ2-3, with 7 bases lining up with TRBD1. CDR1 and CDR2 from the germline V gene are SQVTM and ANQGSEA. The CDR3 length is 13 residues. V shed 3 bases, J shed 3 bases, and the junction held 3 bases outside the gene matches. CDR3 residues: CSVDRGSTDTQYF. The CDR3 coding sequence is TGCAGCGTTGACAGGGGGAGTACAGATACGCAGTATTTT.

The CDR3: CASSRTSGQETQYF. CDR3 DNA: TGCGCCAGCAGTCGGACTAGCGGTCAAGAGACCCAGTACTTC. The chain carries TRBV23-1 and TRBJ2-5; 10 positions match TRBD2. TRBV23-1 is an open reading frame, and its role is uncertain. Trimming removed 4 bases from V and 2 bases from J; junction bases left unmatched: 1. CDR3 size: 14 residues.

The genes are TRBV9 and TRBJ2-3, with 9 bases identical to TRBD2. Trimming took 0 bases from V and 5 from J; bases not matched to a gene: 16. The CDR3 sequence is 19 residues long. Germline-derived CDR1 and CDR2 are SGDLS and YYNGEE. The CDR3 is CASSVGGSGGRAGRDTQYF. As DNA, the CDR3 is TGTGCCAGCAGCGTAGGAGGGAGCGGCGGGAGGGCCGGTAGAGATACGCAGTATTTT.

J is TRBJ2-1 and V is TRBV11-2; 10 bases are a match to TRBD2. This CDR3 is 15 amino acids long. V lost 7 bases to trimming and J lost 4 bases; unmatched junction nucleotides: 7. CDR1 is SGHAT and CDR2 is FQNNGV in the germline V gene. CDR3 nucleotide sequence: TGTGCCAGCACCACGCTAGCGGGAGCATACAATGAGCAGTTCTTC. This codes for CASTTLAGAYNEQFF.

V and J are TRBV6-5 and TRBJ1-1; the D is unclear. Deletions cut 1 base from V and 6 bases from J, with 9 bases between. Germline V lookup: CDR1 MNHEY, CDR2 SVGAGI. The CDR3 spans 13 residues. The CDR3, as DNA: TGTGCCAGCAGTTACTATTCAGGATCTGAAGCTTTCTTT. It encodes CASSYYSGSEAFF.

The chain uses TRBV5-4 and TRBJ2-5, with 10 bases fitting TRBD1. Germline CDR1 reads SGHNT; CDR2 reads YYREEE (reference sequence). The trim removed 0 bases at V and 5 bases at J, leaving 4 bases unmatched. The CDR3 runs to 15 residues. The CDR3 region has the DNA TGTGCCAGCAGCTTGGCGGGACAGGGGCGGGAGACCCAGTACTTC. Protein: CASSLAGQGRETQYF.

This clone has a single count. CDR3 bases: TGTGCCAGCAGTTTAAGCCTCGCCTACAATGAGCAGTTCTTC. Residues: CASSLSLAYNEQFF. The chain joins TRBV27 to TRBJ2-1; D uncertain. The germline V gene has CDR1 MNHEY and CDR2 SMNVEV (reference sequence). The V end was cut by 2 bases, the J end by 2 bases, with 7 bases between. This CDR3 has 14 amino acids.

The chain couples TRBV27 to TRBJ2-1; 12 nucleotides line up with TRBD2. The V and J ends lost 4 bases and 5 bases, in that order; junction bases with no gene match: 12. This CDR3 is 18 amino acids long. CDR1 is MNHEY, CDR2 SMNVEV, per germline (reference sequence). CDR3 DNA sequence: TGTGCCAGCAGTTCGCTAGTGACTAGCGGGAGTCATAACAATGAGCAGTTCTTC. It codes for CASSSLVTSGSHNNEQFF.

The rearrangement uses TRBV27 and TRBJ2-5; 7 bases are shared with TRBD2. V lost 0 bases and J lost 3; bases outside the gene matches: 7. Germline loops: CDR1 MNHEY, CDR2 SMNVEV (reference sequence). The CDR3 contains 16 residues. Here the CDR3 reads CASSLSGGSIKETQYF. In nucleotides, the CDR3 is TGTGCCAGCAGTTTATCCGGCGGGAGTATAAAAGAGACCCAGTACTTC.

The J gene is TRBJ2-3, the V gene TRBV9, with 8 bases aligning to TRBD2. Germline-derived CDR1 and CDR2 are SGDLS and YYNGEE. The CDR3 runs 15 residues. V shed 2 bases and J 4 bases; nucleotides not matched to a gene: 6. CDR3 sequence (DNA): TGTGCCAGCAGCGTTGTAAGCGGGAGTGCAGATACGCAGTATTTT. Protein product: CASSVVSGSADTQYF. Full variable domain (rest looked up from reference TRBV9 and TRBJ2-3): DSGVTQTPKHLITATGQRVTLRCSPRSGDLSVYWYQQSLDQGLQFLIQYYNGEERAKGNILERFSAQQFPDLHSELNLSSLELGDSALYFCASSVVSGSADTQYFGPGTRLTVL.